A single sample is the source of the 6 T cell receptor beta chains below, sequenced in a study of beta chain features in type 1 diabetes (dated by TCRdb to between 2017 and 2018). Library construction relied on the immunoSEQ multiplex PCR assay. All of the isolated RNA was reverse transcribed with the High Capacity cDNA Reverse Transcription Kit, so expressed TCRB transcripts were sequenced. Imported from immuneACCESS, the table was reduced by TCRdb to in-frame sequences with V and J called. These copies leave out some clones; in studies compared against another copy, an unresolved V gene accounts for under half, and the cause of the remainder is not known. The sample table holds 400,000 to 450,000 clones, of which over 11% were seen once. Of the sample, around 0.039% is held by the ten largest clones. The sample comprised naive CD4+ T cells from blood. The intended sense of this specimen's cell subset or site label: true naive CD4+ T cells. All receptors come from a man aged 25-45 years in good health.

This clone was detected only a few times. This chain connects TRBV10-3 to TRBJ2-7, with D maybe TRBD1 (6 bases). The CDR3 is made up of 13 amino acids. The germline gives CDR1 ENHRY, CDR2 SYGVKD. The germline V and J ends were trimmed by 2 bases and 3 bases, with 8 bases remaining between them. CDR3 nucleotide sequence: TGTGCCATCAGTGAGGACAGGTTCTACGAGCAGTACGTC. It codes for CAISEDRFYEQYV.

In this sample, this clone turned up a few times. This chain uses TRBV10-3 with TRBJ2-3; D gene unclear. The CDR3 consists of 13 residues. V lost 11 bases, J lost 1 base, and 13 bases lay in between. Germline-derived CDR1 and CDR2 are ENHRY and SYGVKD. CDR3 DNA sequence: TGTGCCCTCTCCGGCCTCCGCACAGATACGCAGTATTTT. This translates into CALSGLRTDTQYF.

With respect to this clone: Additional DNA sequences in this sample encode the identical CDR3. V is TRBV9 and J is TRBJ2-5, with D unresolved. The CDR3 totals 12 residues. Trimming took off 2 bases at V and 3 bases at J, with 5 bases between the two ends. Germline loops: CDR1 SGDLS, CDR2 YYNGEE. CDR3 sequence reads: CASSVGEETQYF. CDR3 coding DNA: TGTGCCAGCAGCGTCGGAGAAGAGACCCAGTACTTC. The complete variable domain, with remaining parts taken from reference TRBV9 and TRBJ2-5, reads DSGVTQTPKHLITATGQRVTLRCSPRSGDLSVYWYQQSLDQGLQFLIQYYNGEERAKGNILERFSAQQFPDLHSELNLSSLELGDSALYFCASSVGEETQYFGPGTRLLVL.

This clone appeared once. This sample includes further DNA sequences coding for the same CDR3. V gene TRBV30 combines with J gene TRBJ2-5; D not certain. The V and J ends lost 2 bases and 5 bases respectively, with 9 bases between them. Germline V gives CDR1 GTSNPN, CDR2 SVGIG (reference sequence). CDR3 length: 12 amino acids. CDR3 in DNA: TGTGCCTGGAGTAAAGGACGGGAGACCCAGTACTTC. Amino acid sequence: CAWSKGRETQYF.

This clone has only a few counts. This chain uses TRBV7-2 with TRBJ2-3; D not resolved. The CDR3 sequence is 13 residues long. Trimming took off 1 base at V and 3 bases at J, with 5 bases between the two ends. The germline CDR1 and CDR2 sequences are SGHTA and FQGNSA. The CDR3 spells CASSLELTDTQYF. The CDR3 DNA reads TGTGCCAGCAGCTTAGAGTTAACAGATACGCAGTATTTT.

CDR3 sequence: CASSQSKSDSQPYEQYF. CDR3 coding DNA: TGCGCCAGCAGTCAATCGAAGTCGGACTCACAGCCCTACGAGCAGTACTTC. The rearrangement joins TRBV23-1 to TRBJ2-7, with D possibly being TRBD2 (5 bases). TRBV23-1 is an ORF; its function is uncertain. V was cut by 0 bases and J by 2 bases, with 17 bases left in between. The length of the CDR3 is 17 residues.